This T cell receptor (beta chain) was recovered during a study of blood T cell repertoires in COVID-19. There are 15 residues in the CDR3. V lost 3 bases and J lost 3, with 15 bases in between. CDR1 and CDR2 (germline): SGDLS, YYNGEE. Data came from immunoSEQ multiplex PCR; TCRdb stores just in-frame clones and leaves some out. The sample has about 260,000 clones; around 87% are singletons. Sequenced sample: peripheral blood. This chain links TRBV9 with TRBJ1-2, with D possibly being TRBD1 (5 bases). The origin of this receptor is a woman aged 55-70 years with COVID-19, enrolled during active disease. CDR3 DNA: TGTGCCAGCAGCGCAGGGACTAAGGAACACTATGGCTACACCTTC. Amino acids: CASSAGTKEHYGYTF.